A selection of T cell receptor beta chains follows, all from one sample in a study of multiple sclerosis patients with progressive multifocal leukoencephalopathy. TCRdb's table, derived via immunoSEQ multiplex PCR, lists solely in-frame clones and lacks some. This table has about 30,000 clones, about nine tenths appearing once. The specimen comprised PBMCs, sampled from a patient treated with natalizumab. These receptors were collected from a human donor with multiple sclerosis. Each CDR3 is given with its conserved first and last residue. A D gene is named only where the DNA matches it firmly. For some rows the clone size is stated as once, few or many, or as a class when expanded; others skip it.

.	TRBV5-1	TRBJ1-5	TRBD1	CASSPGTGGDQPQHF	TGCGCCAGCAGCCCGGGGACAGGGGGCGATCAGCCCCAGCATTTT
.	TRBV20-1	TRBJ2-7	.	CSARDKHEQYF	TGCAGTGCTAGAGATAAACACGAGCAGTACTTC
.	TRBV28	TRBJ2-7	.	CASSLRWRSQPYEQYF	TGTGCCAGCAGTTTGAGGTGGCGGTCCCAACCCTACGAGCAGTACTTC
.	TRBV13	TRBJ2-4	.	CASSTTQGSNIQYF	TGTGCCAGCAGCACCACCCAGGGATCGAACATTCAGTACTTC
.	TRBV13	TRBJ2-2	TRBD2	CASSLGITSGTGELFF	TGTGCCAGCAGCTTAGGGATAACTAGCGGAACCGGGGAGCTGTTTTTT
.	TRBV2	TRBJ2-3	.	CASKGGGYTQYF	TGTGCCAGCAAGGGAGGGGGATATACGCAGTATTTT
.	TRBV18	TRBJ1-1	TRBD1	CASSPLMTGQSNTEAFF	TGTGCCAGCTCACCGTTGATGACGGGACAGTCAAACACTGAAGCTTTCTTT
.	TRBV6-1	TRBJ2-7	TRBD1	CASSEGPGQGGLEQYF	TGTGCCAGCAGTGAAGGTCCGGGACAGGGCGGTCTCGAGCAGTACTTC
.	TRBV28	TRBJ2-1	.	CASSRDPQMDEQFF	TGTGCCAGCAGTCGGGACCCCCAGATGGATGAGCAGTTCTTC
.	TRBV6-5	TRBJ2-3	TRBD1	CASSLGTGGTDTQYF	TGTGCCAGCAGTTTGGGGACAGGGGGCACAGATACGCAGTATTTT
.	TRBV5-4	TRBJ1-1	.	CASSPVGGVDAFF	TGTGCCAGCAGCCCCGTTGGAGGGGTGGATGCTTTCTTT
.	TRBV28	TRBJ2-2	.	CASTPGSPGELFF	TGTGCCAGCACCCCTGGGAGTCCCGGGGAGCTGTTTTTT
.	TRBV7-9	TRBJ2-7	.	CASSLLADEQYF	TGTGCCAGCAGCTTGCTTGCGGACGAGCAGTACTTC
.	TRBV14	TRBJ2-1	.	CASSQQGFYNEQFF	TGTGCCAGCAGCCAACAGGGTTTCTACAATGAGCAGTTCTTC
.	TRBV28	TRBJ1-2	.	CASSVTGGDTRNYGYTF	TGTGCCAGCAGCGTTACCGGGGGCGACACCCGCAACTATGGCTACACCTTC
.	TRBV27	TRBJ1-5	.	CASSKGGPANNQPQHF	TGTGCCAGCTCTAAGGGGGGCCCGGCAAATAATCAGCCCCAGCATTTT
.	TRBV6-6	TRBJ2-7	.	CASSRDGYYEQYF	TGTGCCAGCAGTAGGGACGGCTACTACGAGCAGTACTTC
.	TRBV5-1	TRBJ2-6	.	CASSPAPGELPGANVLTF	TGCGCCAGCAGCCCGGCGCCGGGGGAGTTACCTGGGGCCAACGTCCTGACTTTC
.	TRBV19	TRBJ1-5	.	CASTIPGYTQPQHF	TGTGCCAGTACCATACCGGGTTACACTCAGCCCCAGCATTTT
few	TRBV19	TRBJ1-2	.	CASSPLTASNYGYTF	TGTGCCAGTAGTCCCCTGACAGCCAGTAACTATGGCTACACCTTC
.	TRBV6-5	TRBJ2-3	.	CASRTTDTQYF	TGTGCCAGCAGAACCACAGATACGCAGTATTTT
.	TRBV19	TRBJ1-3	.	CASSGRPNPSGNTIYF	TGTGCCAGTAGTGGACGACCAAACCCCTCTGGAAACACCATATATTTT
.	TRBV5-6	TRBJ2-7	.	CASSSELGSSYEQYF	TGTGCCAGCAGCTCCGAACTAGGAAGCTCCTACGAGCAGTACTTC
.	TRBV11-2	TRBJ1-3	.	CASSSGTWVGGNTIYF	TGTGCCAGCAGCTCGGGGACGTGGGTGGGAGGAAACACCATATATTTT
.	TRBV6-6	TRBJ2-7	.	CASSYSNGGPSLIQYF	TGTGCCAGCAGTTACTCCAATGGGGGCCCCTCCCTTATCCAGTACTTC
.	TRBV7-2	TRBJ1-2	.	CASSLELRGGENYGYTF	TGTGCCAGCAGCTTAGAGCTAAGGGGGGGCGAAAACTATGGCTACACCTTC
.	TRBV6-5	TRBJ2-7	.	CASSSTGQFTYEQYF	TGTGCCAGCAGTTCCACAGGGCAGTTCACCTACGAGCAGTACTTC
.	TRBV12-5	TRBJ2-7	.	CASGLKGPSGYEQYF	TGTGCTAGTGGTTTGAAGGGCCCAAGCGGGTACGAGCAGTACTTC
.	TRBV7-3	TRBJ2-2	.	CASSPTGDGTGELFF	TGTGCCAGCAGCCCCACCGGGGACGGCACCGGGGAGCTGTTTTTT
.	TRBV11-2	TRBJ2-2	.	CASSFRDGNTGELFF	TGTGCCAGCAGCTTCCGGGACGGGAACACCGGGGAGCTGTTTTTT
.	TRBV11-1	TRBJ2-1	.	CASSLDRDNEQFF	TGTGCCAGCAGCTTGGACAGAGACAATGAGCAGTTCTTC
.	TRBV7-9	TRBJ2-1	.	CASRHPGANEQFF	TGTGCCAGCAGACACCCGGGGGCCAATGAGCAGTTCTTC
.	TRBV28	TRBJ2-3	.	CASGLLDTQYF	TGTGCCAGCGGCTTATTAGATACGCAGTATTTT
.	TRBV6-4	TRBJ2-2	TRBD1	CASSDGTGGTGELFF	TGTGCCAGCAGTGACGGGACAGGGGGCACCGGGGAGCTGTTTTTT
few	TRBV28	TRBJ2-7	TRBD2	CASLPGGVAYEQYF	TGTGCCAGCCTACCGGGAGGAGTTGCTTACGAGCAGTACTTC
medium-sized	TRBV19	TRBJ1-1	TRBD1	CASSISGTGEGPNTEAFF	TGTGCCAGTAGTATCTCCGGGACAGGGGAGGGTCCGAACACTGAAGCTTTCTTT
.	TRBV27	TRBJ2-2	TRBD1	CASSPDRAGTGELFF	TGTGCCAGCAGCCCCGACAGGGCGGGCACCGGGGAGCTGTTTTTT
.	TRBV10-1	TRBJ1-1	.	CASSESGGLGTEAFF	TGCGCCAGCAGTGAAAGTGGTGGGCTGGGCACTGAAGCTTTCTTT